A single sample gave rise to the 4 T cell receptor beta chains below, sequenced in a study of T cell responses to AZD1222 COVID-19 vaccine. Here immunoSEQ multiplex PCR was the method, and the copy in TCRdb shows in-frame clones only, minus some. The sample has tens of thousands of clones; around nine tenths are singletons. The input for sequencing was peripheral blood, taken on day 0 of MenACWY control vaccination. These receptors were collected from an adult in good health.

V is TRBV6-6 and J is TRBJ1-2; D perhaps matches TRBD1 (6 bases). The V gene lost 6 bases and the J gene lost 6 bases, with 11 bases spanning the gap. The CDR3 runs 12 residues. Germline V gives CDR1 MNHNY, CDR2 SVGAGI (reference sequence). The CDR3 sequence is CASSPQGHGYTF. For the CDR3, the DNA is TGTGCCAGCAGCCCCCAGGGGCATGGCTACACCTTC.

This chain joins TRBV14 and TRBJ2-5, with D maybe TRBD1 (5 bases). CDR1 and CDR2 (germline): SGHDN, FVKESK. V was cut by 0 bases and J by 3 bases, with 8 bases left in between. The CDR3 totals 14 residues. CDR3 nucleotide sequence: TGTGCCAGCAGCCAAGATCTAGGGGAAGAGACCCAGTACTTC. As protein: CASSQDLGEETQYF.

This clone was counted a single time. The V gene is TRBV7-2, the J gene TRBJ2-7, with 8 positions matching TRBD2. The CDR3 is made up of 16 amino acids. Germline V lookup: CDR1 SGHTA, CDR2 FQGNSA. The V segment lost 5 bases and the J segment 7 bases; nucleotides outside the gene matches: 16. This chain's CDR3 is CASSRSGGGRPREQYF. The DNA for the CDR3 is TGTGCCAGCAGCCGCTCGGGGGGCGGGAGGCCGCGGGAGCAGTACTTC.

The chain links TRBV12-5 to TRBJ1-2; 10 positions agree with TRBD1. The CDR3 consists of 15 residues. Germline CDR1 LGHNT, CDR2 FRNRAP. With 6 bases clipped from V and 8 bases from J, the junction kept 12 bases outside the gene matches. CDR3 sequence: CASGNLGDRGVGYTF. DNA for the CDR3: TGTGCTAGTGGCAACCTCGGGGACAGGGGTGTCGGCTACACCTTC. Filled out from reference TRBV12-5 and TRBJ1-2, the complete variable domain reads DARVTQTPRHKVTEMGQEVTMRCQPILGHNTVFWYRQTMMQGLELLAYFRNRAPLDDSGMPKDRFSAEMPDATLATLKIQPSEPRDSAVYFCASGNLGDRGVGYTFGSGTRLTVV.